This entry describes one T cell receptor (beta chain). Its specificity is unknown. A read error may be the cause here, since a much bigger clone is one base away. This specimen belongs to a study of human T cells and chemical hapten exposure. Regarding the study as a whole: Given that the donors had alopecia, their immune response may differ from that seen in healthy people.

TCRdb re-analysed the RACE reads in MiXCR, keeping a single row per CDR3 protein. The data show more than 250,000 distinct CDR3 sequences, roughly 8.9% seen once. The germline V gene has CDR1 SGHVS and CDR2 FQNEAQ. CDR3 length: 13 residues. The time point here: pre-sensitization, week 0. Treatment indicated: therapeutic diphenylcyclopropenone sensitization with weekly scalp DPC. Source: whole blood, taken in connection with sensitization to the hapten diphenylcyclopropenone (DPC). This chain joins TRBV7-8 and TRBJ2-1; maybe TRBD2 (6 bases). This TCR derives from a woman aged 40 to 50 with alopecia areata. Some clones in this sample may be carry-over from other donors' samples. The CDR3 nucleotides read TGTGTCAGCAGCTCAGGAGGGAGTACTGAGCAGTTCTTC. Translation: CVSSSGGSTEQFF.